The rows below give T cell receptor beta chains drawn from one sample of a study of OX40 agonist ivuxolimab in advanced cancers. TCRdb's copy holds only in-frame clones and misses some; the assay was immunoSEQ multiplex PCR. The sample lists 30,000 to 35,000 clones, 81% seen once, with more than 1.2% in the top ten. Material: CD4+ or CD8+ T cells sorted from blood, obtained in a trial of the OX40 agonist ivuxolimab. The origin of the receptors is an adult with an advanced solid tumor such as melanoma, head and neck, liver or kidney cancer. Each CDR3 is given with its conserved first and last residue. Fields, in order: V gene, J gene, clone size, D gene, CDR3 protein, CDR3 DNA. The D gene is left open where the match is weak. Not every row has a clone size; where given, it reads once, few, many or a size class.

TRBV6-6	TRBJ2-3	few	NA	CASRPPNGDTQYF	TGTGCCAGCAGGCCTCCAAACGGAGATACGCAGTATTTT
TRBV5-4	TRBJ2-3	few	NA	CASSLANTDTQYF	TGTGCCAGCAGCTTGGCCAACACAGATACGCAGTATTTT
TRBV6-6	TRBJ2-3	NA	TRBD1	CASSPRGTGLTDTQYF	TGTGCCAGCAGCCCGAGGGGGACAGGCCTCACAGATACGCAGTATTTT
TRBV28	TRBJ2-2	NA	TRBD2	CASSLWTSGSSGELFF	TGTGCCAGCAGTTTATGGACTAGCGGGAGCTCCGGGGAGCTGTTTTTT
TRBV6-1	TRBJ2-3	NA	NA	CAFRPTSTDTQYF	TGTGCCTTCAGGCCGACTAGCACAGATACGCAGTATTTT
TRBV7-6	TRBJ1-3	NA	NA	CASSLGVSGNTIYF	TGTGCCAGCAGCCTAGGGGTGTCTGGAAACACCATATATTTT
TRBV6-5	TRBJ2-7	NA	NA	CASSYSGEQYF	TGTGCCAGCAGTTACTCAGGCGAGCAGTACTTC
TRBV7-2	TRBJ1-1	NA	NA	CASSLGPTGEAFF	TGTGCCAGCAGCTTAGGCCCCACAGGTGAAGCTTTCTTT
TRBV2	TRBJ1-5	NA	NA	CASKRDGNQPQHF	TGTGCCAGCAAACGGGACGGCAATCAGCCCCAGCATTTT
TRBV7-7	TRBJ2-3	NA	NA	CASSLGGTNIDTQYF	TGTGCTAGCAGCTTAGGAGGGACGAATATAGATACGCAGTATTTT
TRBV2	TRBJ2-1	NA	TRBD1	CASTPDRAYNEQFF	TGTGCCAGCACTCCAGACAGGGCGTACAATGAGCAGTTCTTC
TRBV11-3	TRBJ2-2	once	NA	CASSLNGNGELFF	TGTGCCAGCAGCTTGAACGGGAACGGGGAGCTGTTTTTT
TRBV19	TRBJ2-7	NA	NA	CASRSWTGSYEQYF	TGTGCCAGTAGATCATGGACGGGCTCCTACGAGCAGTACTTC
TRBV6-5	TRBJ1-5	NA	NA	CASSYQGNSNQPQHF	TGTGCCAGCAGTTACCAGGGCAATAGCAATCAGCCCCAGCATTTT
TRBV5-1	TRBJ1-6	few	TRBD1	CASSSDSRDSHNSPLHF	TGCGCCAGCAGCTCCGATAGCCGGGACAGTCATAATTCACCCCTCCACTTT
TRBV20-1	TRBJ1-1	NA	TRBD1	CRGQGGSEAFF	TGCAGAGGACAGGGGGGGTCTGAAGCTTTCTTT
TRBV7-9	TRBJ1-1	once	TRBD1	CASSSGTGAFMNTEAFF	TGTGCCAGCAGCTCCGGGACAGGGGCTTTCATGAACACTGAAGCTTTCTTT
TRBV7-6	TRBJ1-1	NA	TRBD1	CASSLTGANTEAFF	TGTGCCAGCAGCTTAACAGGGGCGAACACTGAAGCTTTCTTT
TRBV5-4	TRBJ1-5	NA	NA	CASSLDPNQPQHF	TGTGCCAGCAGCTTGGACCCCAATCAGCCCCAGCATTTT
TRBV5-1	TRBJ1-4	NA	NA	CASSQGSTNEKLFF	TGCGCCAGCAGCCAAGGTTCAACTAATGAAAAACTGTTTTTT
TRBV5-1	TRBJ1-1	few	TRBD1	CASSSTGGWTEAFF	TGCGCCAGCAGCTCTACAGGGGGCTGGACTGAAGCTTTCTTT
TRBV19	TRBJ2-7	NA	TRBD1	CASSIDLTGTGGYEQYF	TGTGCCAGTAGTATAGACCTAACCGGGACAGGGGGCTACGAGCAGTACTTC
TRBV7-3	TRBJ2-7	once	TRBD2	CASSLMGTKDEQYF	TGTGCCAGCAGCTTAATGGGGACTAAAGACGAGCAGTACTTC
TRBV18	TRBJ1-1	once	TRBD1	CASSDRVTEAFF	TGTGCCAGCTCCGACAGGGTAACTGAAGCTTTCTTT
TRBV4-3	TRBJ2-5	once	NA	CASSQQLYQETQYF	TGCGCCAGCAGCCAACAGCTGTACCAAGAGACCCAGTACTTC
TRBV7-9	TRBJ2-2	NA	NA	CASSFYTGELFF	TGTGCCAGCAGCTTTTACACCGGGGAGCTGTTTTTT
TRBV19	TRBJ1-5	NA	NA	CASSIEGQPQHF	TGTGCCAGTAGTATAGAGGGTCAGCCCCAGCATTTT
TRBV7-2	TRBJ2-1	NA	NA	CASSGIVYNEQFF	TGTGCCAGCAGCGGGATAGTGTACAATGAGCAGTTCTTC
TRBV11-2	TRBJ2-7	NA	NA	CASSLSGSYEQYF	TGTGCCAGCAGTCTTAGCGGCTCCTACGAGCAGTACTTC
TRBV6-5	TRBJ2-1	NA	TRBD2	CASSLAGGRYNEQFF	TGTGCCAGCTCATTAGCGGGAGGGAGGTACAATGAGCAGTTCTTC
TRBV9	TRBJ2-3	NA	NA	CASSSRTDTQYF	TGTGCCAGCAGCTCAAGGACAGATACGCAGTATTTT
TRBV7-2	TRBJ1-2	NA	NA	CASSPQGFYGYTF	TGTGCCAGCAGCCCCCAGGGGTTCTATGGCTACACCTTC
TRBV10-3	TRBJ1-1	once	TRBD1	CAISTGGNTEAFF	TGTGCCATCAGCACAGGGGGCAACACTGAAGCTTTCTTT
TRBV5-6	TRBJ2-1	NA	TRBD2	CASGLAGQNEQFF	TGTGCCAGCGGACTAGCGGGGCAAAATGAGCAGTTCTTC
TRBV18	TRBJ2-1	NA	TRBD2	CASSPDAGSGGDEQFF	TGTGCCAGCTCACCCGATGCTGGTAGCGGGGGGGATGAGCAGTTCTTC
TRBV4-3	TRBJ2-7	NA	TRBD1	CASSQELRGPIGYEQYF	TGCGCCAGCAGCCAGGAACTCAGGGGGCCCATTGGGTACGAGCAGTACTTC
TRBV7-6	TRBJ1-1	NA	TRBD1	CASSPPASRGAEAFF	TGTGCCAGCAGCCCCCCCGCCTCCAGGGGGGCTGAAGCTTTCTTT
TRBV29-1	TRBJ2-2	NA	NA	CSVAAGDLFTGELFF	TGCAGCGTTGCTGCAGGGGATTTATTCACCGGGGAGCTGTTTTTT
TRBV5-4	TRBJ2-5	NA	NA	CASSLRLRLQETQYF	TGTGCCAGCAGCTTGCGACTAAGGCTGCAAGAGACCCAGTACTTC
TRBV2	TRBJ1-2	NA	NA	CASRGYQTGGNYGYTF	TGTGCCAGCAGGGGGTATCAGACAGGTGGAAACTATGGCTACACCTTC
TRBV5-8	TRBJ1-6	once	NA	CASTRGPGPYNSPLHF	TGTGCCAGCACCCGGGGGCCGGGGCCCTATAATTCACCCCTCCACTTT
TRBV5-1	TRBJ2-1	NA	NA	CASRPDTYNEQFF	TGCGCCAGCAGGCCAGACACCTACAATGAGCAGTTCTTC
TRBV19	TRBJ2-7	once	NA	CASSKWGSSYEQYF	TGTGCCAGTAGTAAGTGGGGGAGCTCCTACGAGCAGTACTTC
TRBV4-1	TRBJ1-6	NA	TRBD1	CASSRLGQGRLSPLHF	TGCGCCAGCAGCCGATTAGGACAGGGAAGATTATCACCCCTCCACTTT
TRBV18	TRBJ1-3	NA	NA	CASSPDRNSGNTIYF	TGTGCCAGCTCACCCGACAGAAACTCTGGAAACACCATATATTTT
TRBV2	TRBJ1-6	NA	TRBD1	CASSDLQGRIGSPLHF	TGTGCCAGCAGTGACCTACAGGGGAGAATCGGTTCACCCCTCCACTTT
TRBV5-7	TRBJ1-2	NA	NA	CASSLTANYGYTF	TGTGCCAGCAGCTTGACAGCTAACTATGGCTACACCTTC
TRBV7-3	TRBJ1-2	NA	NA	CASSLQGTLNYGYTF	TGTGCCAGCAGCCTTCAGGGGACCCTCAACTATGGCTACACCTTC